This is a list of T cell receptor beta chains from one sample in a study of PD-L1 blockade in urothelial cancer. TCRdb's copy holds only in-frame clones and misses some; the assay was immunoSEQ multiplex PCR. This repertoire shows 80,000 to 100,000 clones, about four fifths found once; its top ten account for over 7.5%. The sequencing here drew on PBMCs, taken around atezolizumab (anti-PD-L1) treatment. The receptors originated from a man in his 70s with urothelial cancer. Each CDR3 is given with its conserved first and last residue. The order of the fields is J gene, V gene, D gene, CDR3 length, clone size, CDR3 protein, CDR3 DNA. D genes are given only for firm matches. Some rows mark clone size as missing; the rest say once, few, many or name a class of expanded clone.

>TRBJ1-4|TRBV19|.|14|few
CASSTRGQNEKLFF
TGTGCCAGTAGTACAAGAGGACAGAATGAAAAACTGTTTTTT
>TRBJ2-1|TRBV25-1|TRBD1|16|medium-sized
CASTDPTGTAAFEQFF
TGTGCCAGCACCGATCCGACCGGGACAGCGGCCTTTGAGCAGTTCTTC
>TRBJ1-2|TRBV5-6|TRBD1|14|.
CASSLRQGLYGYTF
TGTGCCAGCAGCTTGAGACAGGGACTCTATGGCTACACCTTC
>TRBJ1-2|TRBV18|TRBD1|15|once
CASSPSGQGALGYTF
TGTGCCAGCTCACCCTCCGGACAGGGGGCTCTTGGCTACACCTTC
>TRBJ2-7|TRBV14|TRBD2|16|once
CASSPRVSGASYEQYF
TGTGCCAGCAGCCCGAGAGTTAGCGGGGCCTCCTACGAGCAGTACTTC
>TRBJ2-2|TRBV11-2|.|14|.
CASSLRVDTGELFF
TGTGCCAGCAGCTTGAGGGTTGACACCGGGGAGCTGTTTTTT
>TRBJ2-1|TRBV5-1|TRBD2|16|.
CASSWTSGTRGNEQFF
TGCGCCAGCAGCTGGACCTCCGGGACTAGGGGAAATGAGCAGTTCTTC
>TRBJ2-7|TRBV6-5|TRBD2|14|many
CASSYVAGERKQYF
TGTGCCAGCAGTTACGTGGCGGGGGAGCGGAAGCAGTACTTC
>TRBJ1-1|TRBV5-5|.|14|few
CASSWGRGFTEAFF
TGTGCCAGCAGCTGGGGTCGGGGATTCACTGAAGCTTTCTTT
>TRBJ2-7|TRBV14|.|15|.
CASSQFRTTGGEQYF
TGTGCCAGCAGCCAATTTAGAACCACAGGTGGCGAGCAGTACTTC
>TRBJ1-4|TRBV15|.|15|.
CATSRLNTGYEKLFF
TGTGCCACCAGCAGACTTAACACAGGGTACGAAAAACTGTTTTTT
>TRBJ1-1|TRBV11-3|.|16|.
CASSRTPGGANTEAFF
TGTGCCAGCAGCCGAACCCCTGGGGGCGCGAACACTGAAGCTTTCTTT
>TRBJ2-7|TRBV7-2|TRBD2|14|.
CASSLGTRDYEQYF
TGTGCCAGCAGCTTGGGGACTAGGGACTACGAGCAGTACTTC
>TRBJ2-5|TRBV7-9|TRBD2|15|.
CASSLASGGAETQYF
TGTGCCAGCAGCTTAGCTAGCGGGGGGGCAGAGACCCAGTACTTC
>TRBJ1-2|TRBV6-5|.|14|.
CASSYGGFGDGYTF
TGTGCCAGCAGTTACGGGGGGTTCGGAGATGGCTACACCTTC
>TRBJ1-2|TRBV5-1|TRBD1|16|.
CASSPGGAGGKDGYTF
TGCGCCAGCAGCCCAGGGGGTGCAGGGGGAAAAGATGGCTACACCTTC
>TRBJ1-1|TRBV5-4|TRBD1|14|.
CASSTGGESTEAFF
TGTGCCAGCAGCACAGGGGGCGAGAGCACTGAAGCTTTCTTT
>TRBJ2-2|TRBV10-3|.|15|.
CAISVAGQEAGELFF
TGTGCCATCAGTGTGGCGGGGCAGGAGGCCGGGGAGCTGTTTTTT
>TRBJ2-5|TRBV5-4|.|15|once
CASSLSGSNQETQYF
TGTGCCAGCAGCTTGAGCGGCTCTAACCAAGAGACCCAGTACTTC
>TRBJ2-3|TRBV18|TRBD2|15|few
CASSIGAGGTDTQYF
TGTGCCAGCTCAATAGGTGCGGGGGGAACAGATACGCAGTATTTT
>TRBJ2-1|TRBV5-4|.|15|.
CASSRDTSSYNEQFF
TGTGCCAGCAGTAGGGACACGAGCTCCTACAATGAGCAGTTCTTC
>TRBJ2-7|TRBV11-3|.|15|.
CASSSGSAISYEQYF
TGTGCCAGCAGCTCCGGGAGCGCCATCTCCTACGAGCAGTACTTC
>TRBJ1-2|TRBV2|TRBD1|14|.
CASSEGRTGGGYTF
TGTGCCAGCAGTGAAGGAAGGACAGGGGGCGGCTACACCTTC
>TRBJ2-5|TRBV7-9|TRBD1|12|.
CAKTGGDETQYF
TGTGCCAAAACAGGGGGCGACGAGACCCAGTACTTC
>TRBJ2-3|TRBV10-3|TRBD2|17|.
CAISADESSGTTDTQYF
TGTGCCATCAGTGCCGATGAGTCTAGCGGTACCACAGATACGCAGTATTTT
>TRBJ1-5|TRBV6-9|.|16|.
CASNWGKQGYNQPQHF
TGTGCCAGCAATTGGGGGAAACAGGGCTACAATCAGCCCCAGCATTTT
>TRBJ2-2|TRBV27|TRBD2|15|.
CASRGGTVNTGELFF
TGTGCCAGCAGGGGGGGGACGGTGAACACCGGGGAGCTGTTTTTT
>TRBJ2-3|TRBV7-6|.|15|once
CASSLVGGGTDTQYF
TGTGCCAGCAGTCTAGTAGGCGGGGGCACAGATACGCAGTATTTT
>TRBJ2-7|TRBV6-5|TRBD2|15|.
CASSTRGGDTYEQYF
TGTGCCAGCAGTACTCGCGGGGGAGACACCTACGAGCAGTACTTC
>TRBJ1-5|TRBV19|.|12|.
CASSPGNQPQHF
TGTGCCAGTAGTCCAGGAAATCAGCCCCAGCATTTT
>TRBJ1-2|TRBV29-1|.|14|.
CSVEVLNRVNGYTF
TGCAGCGTTGAAGTCCTAAACAGGGTGAATGGCTACACCTTC
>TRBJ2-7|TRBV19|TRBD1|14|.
CASSSGTGSYEQYF
TGTGCCAGCTCGTCCGGGACAGGGAGTTACGAGCAGTACTTC
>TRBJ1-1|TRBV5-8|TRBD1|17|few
CASSLSGTGDLGTEAFF
TGTGCCAGCAGCTTGAGTGGCACAGGGGACCTGGGCACTGAAGCTTTCTTT
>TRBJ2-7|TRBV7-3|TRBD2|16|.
CASSADPSGSFYEQYF
TGTGCCAGCAGCGCCGATCCTAGCGGGAGTTTCTACGAGCAGTACTTC
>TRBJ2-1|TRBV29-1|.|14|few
CSVEPSVTYNEQFF
TGCAGCGTTGAACCCAGCGTAACCTACAATGAGCAGTTCTTC
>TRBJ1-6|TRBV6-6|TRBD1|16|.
CASIQGGTGEISPLHF
TGTGCCAGCATTCAAGGGGGGACAGGGGAAATTTCACCCCTCCACTTT
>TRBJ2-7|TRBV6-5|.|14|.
CASSEVVEGSEQYF
TGTGCCAGCAGTGAAGTTGTAGAGGGCAGCGAGCAGTACTTC
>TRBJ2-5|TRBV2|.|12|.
CASRGQAETQYF
TGTGCCAGCAGGGGGCAGGCAGAGACCCAGTACTTC
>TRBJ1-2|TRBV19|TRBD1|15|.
CASSFNEDRDYGYTF
TGTGCCAGTAGTTTCAACGAGGACAGGGACTATGGCTACACCTTC
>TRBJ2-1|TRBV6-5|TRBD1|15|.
CASSYSGTGGGEQFF
TGTGCCAGCAGTTACTCCGGGACAGGGGGGGGTGAGCAGTTCTTC
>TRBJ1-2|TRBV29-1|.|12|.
CSVPGSGYGYTF
TGCAGCGTGCCCGGGTCCGGCTATGGCTACACCTTC
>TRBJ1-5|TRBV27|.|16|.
CASSLGGGWGNQPQHF
TGTGCCAGCAGTTTGGGGGGGGGCTGGGGCAATCAGCCCCAGCATTTT
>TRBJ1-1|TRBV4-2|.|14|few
CASSLDRDSTEAFF
TGTGCCAGCAGCTTGGACAGAGACAGCACTGAAGCTTTCTTT
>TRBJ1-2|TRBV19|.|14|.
CASSHASVDYGYTF
TGTGCCAGTAGCCATGCTTCGGTGGACTATGGCTACACCTTC